This T cell receptor (beta chain) appears in the sequencing data of a study of cytomegalovirus exposure and HLA in healthy donors (dated by TCRdb to about 2017). Background for the entire study: An earlier analysis of approximately 640 of the donors reported more than 250 Gb of sequence data and 117 million unique TCR beta sequences from about 200 million T cells. An early release that covered 500 to 800 HLA-typed donors contained approximately 320 gigabases of sequencing data and about 93 million unique TCR sequences. Among the roughly 370 genotyped donors, roughly 80% belonged to the genetic ancestry cluster associated with self-reported Caucasian donors. The study aimed to test whether cataloging public T cell receptors could reveal signatures of past pathogen exposure. The study profiled the T cell repertoires of 500 to 800 subjects by immunosequencing and related them to cytomegalovirus serostatus. Besides the first cohort of 666 subjects, a separate validation cohort made up of some 110 different subjects was used. The study combined high-throughput TCR immunosequencing, statistical association of individual TCRs with disease status, and machine learning to predict cytomegalovirus infection status. To study patterns of TCR occurrence, a later analysis re-analyzed previously published TCR beta repertoires from 700 or so donors and added high-resolution HLA genotyping. In the later analysis, no new phenotypic data were used to find candidate immune exposures; instead, reliance was placed on TCR beta sequences and their occurrence across donors. An earlier analysis of more than 450 of the donors used high-throughput TCR beta sequencing to judge whether each TCR beta V gene segment behaved as functional or pseudogenic. Alongside the repertoire data, information on donor age, sex, ethnicity and CMV serostatus was compiled. A later genetic analysis used genome-wide SNP genotypes for about three fifths of the 666 donors, treating that subset as a discovery cohort. Every repertoire in the discovery cohort had been generated on one and the same sequencing platform. Class I and class II HLA loci were covered by the typing at four-digit resolution. The number of donors typed differed by locus, with about 629-640 for A, B, C, DRB1 and DQB1, approximately 500 for DQA1, approximately 580 for DPA1, and some 470 for DPB1. Five DR-DQ haplotypes were treated as single units for association and clustering because of strong linkage in the cohort. Among 300 to 450 genotyped donors of the cohort, an average of about 240,000 unique TCR beta nucleotide sequences were sequenced per donor, around 20% of them non-productive. The investigation overall reported the following: The classifier was reported to diagnose cytomegalovirus status with high specificity and sensitivity in both the original cohort and the validation cohort. A group of highly shared sequence variants was considered likely to be a technical artifact of the sequencing pipeline. In vitro tests confirmed that three of the cytomegalovirus-associated TCR beta chains recognize cytomegalovirus antigens. In a later genetic analysis, a missense DCLRE1C variant was associated with V-gene and J-gene trimming of TCR beta chains, and the association was replicated in an independent cohort. A later analysis found that most CMV-associated TCR beta chains appeared HLA-restricted, with HLA associations seemingly driven largely by CMV exposure. In a later analysis, several top co-occurrence clusters were reported to appear linked to parvovirus B19, influenza, CMV and Epstein-Barr virus. Most TCR sequences were seen in very few donors, while some public TCRs were found in many individuals. The cohort was sequenced for TCR beta chains only, and without alpha or paired-chain data the features that could be detected were limited. CMV serostatus was the only immune exposure information available for the cohort. Because counts were too low, around 18 rarely observed V segments, including chromosome 9 orphons, were left out of the earlier analysis of a few hundred of the donors. In a later analysis, more than 15,000 TCR beta sequences were associated with specific HLA alleles at a false discovery rate of 0.05. A later analysis found that TCR association rates varied across HLA loci, with DRB1 alleles showing the most associated TCRs and HLA-C alleles the fewest. In an earlier analysis of several hundred of the donors, most TCR beta V segments were observed in productive rearrangements about 90% or about 30% of the time, broadly matching IMGT annotations. Compared with the roughly 720-donor mean, donors in an Asian-associated ancestry cluster had fewer N-insertions in productive TCRs, according to a later genetic analysis. Correlated functional status among segregating V segments might be attributable to linkage disequilibrium, but an unknown experimental factor could not be ruled out. Roughly uniform sequencing depth across donors was assumed in presence/absence analyses, although this assumption may not hold. Assigning TCR associations to individual alleles was difficult when HLA alleles, especially DR and DQ, strongly co-occurred. Because some donors lacked HLA typing at each locus, the association tests relied only on the typed subset. The 87-base-pair reads could not distinguish some IMGT-functional V segments, including TRBV6-2 and TRBV6-3, so those segments were excluded. A further reported finding was that TCR beta sequences accurately predicted the HLA-A and HLA-B alleles for most subjects in the first cohort. Compared with equally common non-associated chains, HLA-associated TCR beta chains in a later analysis were more clonally expanded and had lower generation probabilities. In the study, some 160 TCR beta chains were listed as associated with cytomegalovirus. The authors suggested that the approach could potentially be generalized to other disease states and immunological phenotypes.

With respect to this clone: No antigen is known for it.

Taken from cysteine to phenylalanine, the CDR3 has 13 residues. The kept DNA is CDR3 alone, 39 bases in frame from the first base. Via the germline V gene, CDR1 is MNHEY and CDR2 SVGAGI. V is clipped by 5 bases and J by 4 bases, and the sequence between their germline boundaries is 9 bases long. The cohort comprised more than 550 healthy bone marrow donors. At the time of sampling, all cohort members were nominally healthy, though unrecorded immune exposures were likely present. The donor was CMV seropositive and belonged to the group of about 290 seropositive cohort members. A peripheral blood sample was collected from each donor, and TCR beta sequencing was performed on peripheral blood mononuclear cells. The Qiagen DNeasy Blood Extraction Kit was used to extract genomic DNA from the blood cell samples. Libraries came from the immunoSEQ multiplex PCR assay. A mixture of 60 forward primers for TCR Vbeta segments and 13 reverse primers for TCR Jbeta segments was used in the multiplex PCR. Amplification of the CDR3 region of rearranged TCR beta genes was performed with a multiplex PCR assay on genomic DNA. On the Illumina HiSeq System, the amplified TCR beta libraries were sequenced as 87-base-pair reads. Regarding the original processing steps: Across the 666 repertoires, a later analysis counted 80 million or so unique TCR beta chains, 8.5 million to 12 million of which were shared by at least two donors. A nearest-neighbor algorithm error-corrected the raw reads and collapsed the reads into unique sequences, merging closely related sequences to remove PCR and sequencing errors. To assign V, D and J gene segments, CDR3 sequences were aligned to IMGT reference sequences. For a sequence to be retained, a match of at least six nucleotides was required to both a V gene segment and a J gene segment. A rearrangement was called productive if the CDR3 had no stop codons and remained in frame with V and J, and every other rearrangement was called non-productive. Following IMGT convention, CDR3 was defined as the stretch from the second conserved V-encoded cysteine up to the conserved J-encoded phenylalanine. In an earlier analysis of just under 600 of the donors, sequences lacking an unambiguous match to a single V gene segment were excluded. An earlier analysis of some 500 of the donors classified V segments as functional when productive rearrangements were above 56.7% and as segregating when the standard deviation between donors was above 5%. A statistical classification framework was developed to diagnose cytomegalovirus status using the catalog of TCR beta chain sequences. V and J gene assignment, in a later analysis, came from comparing TCR nucleotide sequences with IMGT/GENE-DB human TR gene sequences. A later analysis assigned CDR3 sequences and most-parsimonious VDJ recombination scenarios with the TCRdist pipeline. In a later analysis, every TCR beta chain was defined by the combination of its CDR3 amino acid sequence and its V-gene family, and reads without a unique V-gene family were dropped. As a way to deal with suspected cross-contamination and a sequencing artifact, a later analysis dropped more than 500 nucleotide sequences that were highly shared and had low generation probability. In a later analysis, a clonal expansion index for each public chain was calculated from normalized within-repertoire ranks of inferred template counts. A later analysis computed generation probabilities with a VDJ recombination model fitted to out-of-frame rearrangements, and checked the results against IGoR. In a later analysis, hypergeometric tests were used to score TCR-TCR, TCR-HLA and TCR-CMV co-occurrence, with a repertoire-size bias correction applied to TCR pairs. False discovery rates were estimated in a later analysis by permuting HLA or CMV assignments 20 times. A later analysis grouped co-occurring TCRs with DBSCAN, adding TCRdist sequence similarity when clustering within HLA-allele-positive subsets. Repertoires with fewer than 30,000 or more than 120,000 public chains were left out of co-occurrence clustering, as were roughly five repertoires with anomalous nucleotide sharing. TCRdb provides this immuneACCESS table in a form limited to in-frame rearrangements. Some clones are lacking; in checked studies, under half of them reflect an unresolved V gene, and why the rest are absent is not known. V, J and clone size are those of that table, while D and trimming were read from the DNA. The table for this sample shows tens of thousands of clones. The ten largest clonotypes hold approximately 3.9% of the sample.

This receptor was taken from a female donor in good health and CMV-seropositive. Sequencing was performed on PBMCs. The rearrangement combines TRBV6-5 with TRBJ1-3; matching of 6 bases hints at TRBD1 as the D gene. The nucleotide sequence reads TGTGCCAGCAGTGAAACAGGGGGAAACACCATATATTTT. Its translation is CASSETGGNTIYF.